One and the same sample provided the 16 T cell receptor beta chains below, sequenced in a study of neurological immune-mediated disorders. TCRdb passed the 5' RACE reads through MiXCR, listing each CDR3 protein once. The sample has 80,000 or so distinct CDR3 sequences, under 10% seen once. The sequenced material came from PBMCs. These receptors all stem from a man aged 50 or older in good health.

This clonotype was counted many times. The V gene is TRBV20-1, the J gene TRBJ2-5, with no clear D. The V end was cut by 5 bases, the J end by 5 bases, with 15 bases between. In germline, CDR1 is DFQATT, CDR2 SNEGSKA (reference sequence). The CDR3 covers 13 residues. The CDR3 here is CSAPGEPRETQYF. DNA for the CDR3: TGCAGTGCTCCGGGCGAGCCCCGGGAGACCCAGTACTTC.

There are many counts of this clonotype. The chain is built from TRBV7-2 and TRBJ2-5, with unresolved D. CDR1 is SGHTA and CDR2 is FQGNSA in the germline V gene. Trimming removed 8 bases from V and 5 bases from J, with 9 bases in between. The CDR3 is 11 amino acids. The chain's CDR3 is CASGRLETQYF. The DNA for the CDR3 is TGTGCCAGCGGCCGGCTGGAGACCCAGTACTTC.

This clonotype came up many times. This chain uses TRBV28 with TRBJ2-3; TRBD1 matches 9 bases. Germline loops: CDR1 MDHEN, CDR2 SYDVKM. V trimming: 4 bases; J trimming: 2 bases; junction bases outside the gene matches: 10. This CDR3 comprises 17 residues. The CDR3: CASSSSGQGANTDTQYF. CDR3 DNA sequence: TGTGCCAGCAGTTCATCGGGACAGGGAGCAAACACAGATACGCAGTATTTT. The whole variable domain, filled in from reference TRBV28 and TRBJ2-3, reads DVKVTQSSRYLVKRTGEKVFLECVQDMDHENMFWYRQDPGLGLRLIYFSYDVKMKEKGDIPEGYSVSREKKERFSLILESASTNQTSMYLCASSSSGQGANTDTQYFGPGTRLTVL.

This clonotype showed up many times. The chain employs TRBV29-1 and TRBJ1-2; D unclear. V shed 0 bases and J shed 4 bases, with 12 bases lying between them. The germline CDR1 and CDR2 sequences are SQVTM and ANQGSEA. The CDR3 totals 14 residues. Here the CDR3 DNA reads TGCAGCGTTGAAGATTGGCCCCGAGGCTATGGCTACACCTTC. This sequence encodes CSVEDWPRGYGYTF.

This clonotype occurred many times. The CDR3 DNA follows: TGTGCCCCCCGGTCAAAAGGGGGGAGGGATTCACCCCTCCACTTT. Its translation: CAPRSKGGRDSPLHF. The chain uses TRBV10-3 and TRBJ1-6; the D gene is possibly TRBD1 (6 bases). The CDR3 has 15 amino acids. From germline, CDR1 is ENHRY and CDR2 SYGVKD. The V end was cut by 11 bases, the J end by 8 bases, with 22 bases between.

This clonotype was counted many times. The chain combines TRBV6-5 with TRBJ1-2, with D uncertain. Germline assignment: CDR1 MNHEY and CDR2 SVGAGI. The CDR3 runs to 14 residues. The V end lost 5 bases, the J end lost 3 bases, and 13 bases lay between the germline ends. The CDR3 protein is CASSLGEAHYGYTF. As DNA, the CDR3 is TGTGCCAGCAGTCTCGGGGAGGCCCACTATGGCTACACCTTC.

This clonotype was found many times. The chain recombines TRBV4-3 with TRBJ1-4, with D hard to call. In germline, CDR1 is LGHNA, CDR2 YSLEER. CDR3 length equals 15 residues. V was shortened by 0 bases and J by 8 bases, with 13 bases between the two germline ends. The CDR3, as DNA: TGCGCCAGCAGCCAAGATTTGGGCGGCGGCGAAAAACTGTTTTTT. Translation: CASSQDLGGGEKLFF.

This clonotype was counted many times. The J gene is TRBJ1-2, the V gene TRBV20-1; 7 bases align to TRBD1. Germline values: CDR1 DFQATT, CDR2 SNEGSKA (reference sequence). The CDR3 sequence is 13 residues long. The trim removed 0 bases at V and 7 bases at J, leaving 5 bases unmatched. CDR3: CSARDSQGVGYTF. The CDR3 DNA is TGCAGTGCTAGAGATAGCCAGGGGGTTGGCTACACCTTC.

In DNA form, the CDR3 reads TGCAGTGCTAGCCCGGGACAGGGGGATCCCTACGAGCAGTACTTC. It specifies CSASPGQGDPYEQYF. The V gene is TRBV20-1, the J gene TRBJ2-7; 11 bases agree with TRBD1. CDR1 is DFQATT, CDR2 SNEGSKA, per germline (reference sequence). V was clipped by 3 bases and J by 2 bases; unmatched bases: 6. The CDR3 covers 15 residues.

This clonotype was found many times. CDR3 nucleotides: TGTGCCAGCAGTTACCCCGGGACTTCCAATGAGCAGTTCTTC. Residues: CASSYPGTSNEQFF. The rearrangement links TRBV6-5 to TRBJ2-1; possibly TRBD2 for D (6 bases). Trimming left V 2 bases short and J 6 bases short, with 11 bases between. Germline V gene data show CDR1 as MNHEY and CDR2 as SVGAGI. This CDR3 has 14 residues.

The table lists this clonotype with many counts. V usage is TRBV3-1 and J usage is TRBJ1-1; D possibly corresponds to TRBD1 (5 bases). Trimming cost V 4 bases and J 0 bases, with 9 bases left between them. Germline V gene sequence: CDR1 LGHDT, CDR2 YNNKEL (reference sequence). This CDR3 contains 14 residues. The CDR3 here is CASSRQGVNTEAFF. The CDR3 DNA reads as TGTGCCAGCAGCCGCCAGGGAGTGAACACTGAAGCTTTCTTT.

This clonotype occurred many times. The genes are TRBV28 and TRBJ2-5; 10 bases match TRBD2. The CDR3 runs to 17 residues. Trimming cost V 7 bases and J 5 bases; bases outside gene matches: 16. CDR1 is MDHEN, CDR2 SYDVKM, per germline. The CDR3 DNA follows: TGTGCCAGCACCTCCGGGATAGGGCTAGCGGGAGCTGAGACCCAGTACTTC. Its translation is CASTSGIGLAGAETQYF.

This clonotype has ten or more counts. This rearrangement joins TRBV2 to TRBJ2-2; the match to TRBD2 covers 8 bases. The germline CDR1 and CDR2 sequences are SNHLY and FYNNEI. This CDR3 has 15 residues. Losses at the gene ends were 6 bases for V and 2 bases for J; bases not matched to a gene: 5. The CDR3 spells CASRTTSANTGELFF. The CDR3 DNA sequence: TGTGCCAGCAGGACGACTAGCGCAAACACCGGGGAGCTGTTTTTT.

This clonotype was recorded at least ten times. CDR3 nucleotide sequence: TGCGCCAGCAGCTACAACCCGCAGGGGAACTCCTACAATGAGCAGTTCTTC. This gives the protein CASSYNPQGNSYNEQFF. The V call is TRBV5-1, the J call TRBJ2-1, with D possibly TRBD1 on 6 matching bases. This CDR3 contains 17 residues. V lost 3 bases and J lost 0, with 16 bases in between. Germline V gene sequence: CDR1 SGHRS, CDR2 YFSETQ.

The table lists this clonotype with many counts. This rearrangement joins TRBV14 to TRBJ1-1; 7 positions agree with TRBD1. The V gene end was trimmed by 4 bases and the J gene end by 0 bases; junction bases not matched to a gene: 5. The CDR3 spans 15 residues. CDR1 is SGHDN, CDR2 FVKESK, per germline. The CDR3 nucleotides are TGTGCCAGCAGCCTCAAGAGGGGGCTGAACACTGAAGCTTTCTTT. Protein product: CASSLKRGLNTEAFF.

This clonotype was seen at least ten times. This rearrangement joins TRBV5-1 to TRBJ2-7, with D possibly being TRBD1 or TRBD2 (5 bases each). V lost 0 bases to trimming and J lost 2 bases, with 9 bases between them. There are 14 residues in the CDR3. Germline V gene lookup returns CDR1 SGHRS and CDR2 YFSETQ. The CDR3 sequence: CASSLAQGAYEQYF. In DNA form, the CDR3 reads TGCGCCAGCAGCTTGGCCCAGGGAGCCTACGAGCAGTACTTC. Together with reference TRBV5-1 and TRBJ2-7, the CDR3 gives the full variable domain: KAGVTQTPRYLIKTRGQQVTLSCSPISGHRSVSWYQQTPGQGLQFLFEYFSETQRNKGNFPGRFSGRQFSNSRSEMNVSTLELGDSALYLCASSLAQGAYEQYFGPGTRLTVT.